What follows describes a single T cell receptor (beta chain). CDR1 SGHTA and CDR2 FQGNSA come from the germline V gene. There are 15 residues in the CDR3. With 8 bases removed from V and 5 bases from J, the gap between germline ends came to 21 bases. The record originates from a study of blood T cell repertoires in COVID-19. Data came from immunoSEQ multiplex PCR; TCRdb stores just in-frame clones and leaves some out. The repertoire includes some 180,000 clones, around 79% of them detected once, and roughly 5.6% sits in the top ten. The receptor was derived from a woman in her thirties or forties with COVID-19, enrolled during active disease. J is TRBJ2-5 and V is TRBV7-2; D might be TRBD2 (7 bases). Sequenced material: peripheral blood. The CDR3 DNA reads TGTGCCAGCTGTACCTCCTCGGGGGGCGTGGAGACCCAGTACTTC. The encoded protein is CASCTSSGGVETQYF.